This T cell receptor beta chain was sequenced for a study of OX40 agonist ivuxolimab in advanced cancers. General study points: Mean expanded clone counts were higher in CD8+ than CD4+ T cells.

As for this clone: Its antigen is unidentified.

This CDR3 is 12 amino acids long. From germline, CDR1 is GTSNPN and CDR2 SVGIG (reference sequence). V shed 3 bases and J shed 4 bases, with 10 bases lying between them. Assay used: immunoSEQ multiplex PCR; TCRdb lists only in-frame clones, some missing. The sample holds 52,000 or so clones, 85% seen once. Here the sequenced sample was CD4+ or CD8+ T cells sorted from blood, taken in a trial of the OX40 agonist ivuxolimab. This TCR was recovered from an adult with an advanced solid tumor such as melanoma, head and neck, liver or kidney cancer. J is TRBJ2-7 and V is TRBV30; tentative D call: TRBD2 (5 bases). The CDR3: CAWSDRGYEQYF. The CDR3 region has the DNA TGTGCCTGGAGCGACCGCGGGTACGAGCAGTACTTC.